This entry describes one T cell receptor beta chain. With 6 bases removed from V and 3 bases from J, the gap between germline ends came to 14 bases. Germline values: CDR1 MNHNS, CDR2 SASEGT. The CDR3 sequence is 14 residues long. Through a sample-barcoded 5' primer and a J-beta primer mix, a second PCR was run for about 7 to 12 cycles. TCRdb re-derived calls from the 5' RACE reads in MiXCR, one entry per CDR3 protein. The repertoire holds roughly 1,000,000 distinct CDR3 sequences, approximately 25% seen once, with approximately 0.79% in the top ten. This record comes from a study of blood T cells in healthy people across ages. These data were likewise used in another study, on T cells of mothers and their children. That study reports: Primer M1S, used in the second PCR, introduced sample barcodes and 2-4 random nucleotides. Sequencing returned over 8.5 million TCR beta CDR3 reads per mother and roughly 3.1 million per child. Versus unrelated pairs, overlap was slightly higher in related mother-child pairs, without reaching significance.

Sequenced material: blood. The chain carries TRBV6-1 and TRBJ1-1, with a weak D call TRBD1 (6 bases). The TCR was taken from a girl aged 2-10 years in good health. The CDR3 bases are TGTGCCAGCAGCCCCACAGGGCTACACACTGAAGCTTTCTTT. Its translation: CASSPTGLHTEAFF.